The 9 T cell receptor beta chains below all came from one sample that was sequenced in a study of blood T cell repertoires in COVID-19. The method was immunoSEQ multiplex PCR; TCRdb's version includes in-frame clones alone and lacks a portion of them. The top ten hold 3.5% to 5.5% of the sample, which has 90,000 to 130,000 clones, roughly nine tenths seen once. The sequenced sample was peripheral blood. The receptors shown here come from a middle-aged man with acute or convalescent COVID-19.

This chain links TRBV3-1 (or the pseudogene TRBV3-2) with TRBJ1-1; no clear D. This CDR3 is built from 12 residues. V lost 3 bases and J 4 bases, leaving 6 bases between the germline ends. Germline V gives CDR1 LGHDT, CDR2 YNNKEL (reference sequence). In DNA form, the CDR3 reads TGTGCCAGCAGCCACGAGGGCACTGAAGCTTTCTTT. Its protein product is CASSHEGTEAFF.

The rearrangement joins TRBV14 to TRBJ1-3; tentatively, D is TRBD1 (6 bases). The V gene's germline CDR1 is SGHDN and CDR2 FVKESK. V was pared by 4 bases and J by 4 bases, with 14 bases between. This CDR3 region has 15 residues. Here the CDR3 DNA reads TGTGCCAGCAGCCGATCAGGGGTTCTCGGAAACACCATATATTTT. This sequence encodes CASSRSGVLGNTIYF.

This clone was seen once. The CDR3: CAWTPDLGGEKLFF. The CDR3 DNA sequence: TGTGCCTGGACACCGGACTTAGGTGGGGAAAAACTGTTTTTT. This chain uses TRBV30 with TRBJ1-4, with no clear D. V was trimmed by 4 bases and J by 8 bases, leaving 17 bases between them. The V gene's germline CDR1 is GTSNPN and CDR2 SVGIG (reference sequence). The CDR3 extends over 14 amino acids. Together with reference TRBV30 and TRBJ1-4, the CDR3 gives the full variable domain: SQTIHQWPATLVQPVGSPLSLECTVEGTSNPNLYWYRQAAGRGLQLLFYSVGIGQISSEVPQNLSASRPQDRQFILSSKKLLLSDSGFYLCAWTPDLGGEKLFFGSGTQLSVL.

CDR3 loop: CSASIRNTEAFF. The CDR3 coding sequence is TGCAGTGCTAGTATCAGGAACACTGAAGCTTTCTTT. The J gene is TRBJ1-1, the V gene TRBV20-1, with unresolved D. Germline V gene lookup returns CDR1 DFQATT and CDR2 SNEGSKA (reference sequence). CDR3 length equals 12 residues. Trimming removed 3 bases from V and 1 base from J, with 6 bases in between.

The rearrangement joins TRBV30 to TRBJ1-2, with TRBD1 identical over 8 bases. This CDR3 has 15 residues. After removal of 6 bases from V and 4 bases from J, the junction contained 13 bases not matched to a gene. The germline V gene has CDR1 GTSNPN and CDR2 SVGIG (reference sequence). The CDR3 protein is CACKGGDRHSYGYTF. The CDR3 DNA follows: TGTGCCTGCAAAGGAGGGGACAGGCATTCCTATGGCTACACCTTC.

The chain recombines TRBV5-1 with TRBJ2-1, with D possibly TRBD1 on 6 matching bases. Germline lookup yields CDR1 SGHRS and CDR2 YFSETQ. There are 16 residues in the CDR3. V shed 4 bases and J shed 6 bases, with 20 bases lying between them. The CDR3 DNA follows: TGCGCCAGCAGCCATCATTTGGACAGCATCTTCAATGAGCAGTTCTTC. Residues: CASSHHLDSIFNEQFF. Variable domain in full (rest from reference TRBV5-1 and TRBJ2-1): KAGVTQTPRYLIKTRGQQVTLSCSPISGHRSVSWYQQTPGQGLQFLFEYFSETQRNKGNFPGRFSGRQFSNSRSEMNVSTLELGDSALYLCASSHHLDSIFNEQFFGPGTRLTVL.

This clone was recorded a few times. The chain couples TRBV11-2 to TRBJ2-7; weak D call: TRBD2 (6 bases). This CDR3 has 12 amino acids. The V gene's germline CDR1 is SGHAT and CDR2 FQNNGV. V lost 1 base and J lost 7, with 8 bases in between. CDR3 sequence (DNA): TGTGCCAGCAGCTTAGGGGGGGTGGAGCAGTACTTC. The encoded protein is CASSLGGVEQYF. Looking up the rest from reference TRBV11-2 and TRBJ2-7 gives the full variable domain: EAGVAQSPRYKIIEKRQSVAFWCNPISGHATLYWYQQILGQGPKLLIQFQNNGVVDDSQLPKDRFSAERLKGVDSTLKIQPAKLEDSAVYLCASSLGGVEQYFGPGTRLTVT.

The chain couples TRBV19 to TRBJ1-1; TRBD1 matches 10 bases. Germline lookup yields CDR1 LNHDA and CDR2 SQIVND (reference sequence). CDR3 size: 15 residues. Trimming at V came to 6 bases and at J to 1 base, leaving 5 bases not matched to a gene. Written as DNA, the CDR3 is TGTGCCAGTAGCCCGACAGGGGGCGCGAACACTGAAGCTTTCTTT. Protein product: CASSPTGGANTEAFF.

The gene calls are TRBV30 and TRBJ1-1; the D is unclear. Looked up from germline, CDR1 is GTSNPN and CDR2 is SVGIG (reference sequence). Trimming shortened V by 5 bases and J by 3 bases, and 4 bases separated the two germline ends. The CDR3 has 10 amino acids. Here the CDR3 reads CAWSHTEAFF. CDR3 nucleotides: TGTGCCTGGTCTCACACTGAAGCTTTCTTT.